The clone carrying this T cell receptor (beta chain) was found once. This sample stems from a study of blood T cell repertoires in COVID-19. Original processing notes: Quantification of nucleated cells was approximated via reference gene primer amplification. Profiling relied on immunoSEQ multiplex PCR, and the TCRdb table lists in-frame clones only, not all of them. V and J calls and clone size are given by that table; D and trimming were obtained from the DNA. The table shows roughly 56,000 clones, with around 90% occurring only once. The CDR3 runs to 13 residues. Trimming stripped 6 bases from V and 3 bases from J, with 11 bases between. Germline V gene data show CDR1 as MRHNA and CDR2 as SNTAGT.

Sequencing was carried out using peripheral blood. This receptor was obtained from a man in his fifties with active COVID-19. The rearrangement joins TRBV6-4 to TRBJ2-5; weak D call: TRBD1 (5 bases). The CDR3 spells CASRLPGKETQYF. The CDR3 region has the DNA TGTGCCAGCAGGCTACCAGGGAAAGAGACCCAGTACTTC.